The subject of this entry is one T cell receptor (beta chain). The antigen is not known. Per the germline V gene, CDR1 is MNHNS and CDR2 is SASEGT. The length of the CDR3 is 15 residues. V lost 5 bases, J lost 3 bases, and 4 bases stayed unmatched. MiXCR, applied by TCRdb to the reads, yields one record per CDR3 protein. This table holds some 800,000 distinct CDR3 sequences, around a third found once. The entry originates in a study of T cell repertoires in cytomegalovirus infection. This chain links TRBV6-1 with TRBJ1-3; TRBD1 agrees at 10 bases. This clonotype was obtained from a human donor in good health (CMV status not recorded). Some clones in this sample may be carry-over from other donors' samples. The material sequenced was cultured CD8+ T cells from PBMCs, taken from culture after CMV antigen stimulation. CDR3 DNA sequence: TGTGCCAGCAGTCGGGACAGGGGAGATGGAAACACCATATATTTT. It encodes CASSRDRGDGNTIYF.